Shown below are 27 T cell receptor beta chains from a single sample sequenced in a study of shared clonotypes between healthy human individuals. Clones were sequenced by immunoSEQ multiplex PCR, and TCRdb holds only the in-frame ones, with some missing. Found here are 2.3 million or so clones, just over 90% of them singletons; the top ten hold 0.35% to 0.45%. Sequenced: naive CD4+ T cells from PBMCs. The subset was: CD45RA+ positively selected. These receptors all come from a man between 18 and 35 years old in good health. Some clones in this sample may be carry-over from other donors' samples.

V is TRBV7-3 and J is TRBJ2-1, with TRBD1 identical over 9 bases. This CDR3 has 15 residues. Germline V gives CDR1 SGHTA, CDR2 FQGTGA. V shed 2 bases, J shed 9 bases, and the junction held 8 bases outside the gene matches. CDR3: CASSLGGQGISEQFF. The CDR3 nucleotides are TGTGCCAGCAGCTTAGGGGGACAGGGCATATCTGAGCAGTTCTTC.

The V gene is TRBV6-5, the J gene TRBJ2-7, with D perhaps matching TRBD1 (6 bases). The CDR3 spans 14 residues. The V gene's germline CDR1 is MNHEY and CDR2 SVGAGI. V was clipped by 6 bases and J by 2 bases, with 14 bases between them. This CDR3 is CASRTTGVTYEQYF. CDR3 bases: TGTGCCAGCAGGACGACAGGAGTGACCTACGAGCAGTACTTC.

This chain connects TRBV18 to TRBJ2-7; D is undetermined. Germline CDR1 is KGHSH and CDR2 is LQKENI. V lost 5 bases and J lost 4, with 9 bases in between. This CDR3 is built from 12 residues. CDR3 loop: CASSSTLYEQYF. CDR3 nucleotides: TGTGCCAGCTCATCAACTCTTTACGAGCAGTACTTC.

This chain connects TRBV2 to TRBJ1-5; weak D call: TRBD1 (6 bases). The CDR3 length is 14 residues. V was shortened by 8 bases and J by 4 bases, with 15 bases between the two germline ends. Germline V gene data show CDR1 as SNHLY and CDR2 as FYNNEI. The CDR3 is CASGDTGSNQPQHF. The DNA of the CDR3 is TGTGCCAGCGGAGATACAGGGAGTAATCAGCCCCAGCATTTT.

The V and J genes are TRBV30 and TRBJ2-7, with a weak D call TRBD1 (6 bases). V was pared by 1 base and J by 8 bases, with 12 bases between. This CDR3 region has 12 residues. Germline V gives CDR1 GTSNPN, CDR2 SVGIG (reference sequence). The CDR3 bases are TGTGCCTGGAGTGCCGGGACATATCAGCAGTACTTC. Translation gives CAWSAGTYQQYF.

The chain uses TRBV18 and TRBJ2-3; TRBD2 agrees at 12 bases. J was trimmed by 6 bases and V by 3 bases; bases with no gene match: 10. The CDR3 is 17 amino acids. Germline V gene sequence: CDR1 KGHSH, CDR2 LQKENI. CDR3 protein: CASSPPGLAGTRDTQYF. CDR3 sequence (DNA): TGTGCCAGCTCACCTCCCGGACTAGCGGGGACTAGGGATACGCAGTATTTT.

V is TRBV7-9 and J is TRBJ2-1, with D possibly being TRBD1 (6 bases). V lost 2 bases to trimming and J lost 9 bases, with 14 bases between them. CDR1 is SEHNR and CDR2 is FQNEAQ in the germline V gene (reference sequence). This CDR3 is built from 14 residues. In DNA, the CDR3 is TGTGCCAGCAGCTTATCCCAAACAGGGATTGAGCAGTTCTTC. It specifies CASSLSQTGIEQFF. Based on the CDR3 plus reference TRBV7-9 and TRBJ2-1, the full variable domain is DTGVSQNPRHKITKRGQNVTFRCDPISEHNRLYWYRQTLGQGPEFLTYFQNEAQLEKSRLLSDRFSAERPKGSFSTLEIQRTEQGDSAMYLCASSLSQTGIEQFFGPGTRLTVL.

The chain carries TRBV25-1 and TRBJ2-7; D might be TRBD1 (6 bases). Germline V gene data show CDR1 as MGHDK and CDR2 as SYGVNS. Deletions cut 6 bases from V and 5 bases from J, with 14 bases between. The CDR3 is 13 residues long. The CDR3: CASRKTGSDEQYF. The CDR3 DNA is TGTGCCAGCAGGAAAACAGGGAGCGACGAGCAGTACTTC.

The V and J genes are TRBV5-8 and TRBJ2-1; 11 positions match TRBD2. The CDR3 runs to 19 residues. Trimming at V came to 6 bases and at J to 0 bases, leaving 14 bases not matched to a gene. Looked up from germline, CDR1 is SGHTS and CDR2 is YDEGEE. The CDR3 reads CASIQGLADLESSYNEQFF. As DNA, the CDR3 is TGTGCCAGCATACAGGGACTAGCGGACTTAGAAAGCTCCTACAATGAGCAGTTCTTC.

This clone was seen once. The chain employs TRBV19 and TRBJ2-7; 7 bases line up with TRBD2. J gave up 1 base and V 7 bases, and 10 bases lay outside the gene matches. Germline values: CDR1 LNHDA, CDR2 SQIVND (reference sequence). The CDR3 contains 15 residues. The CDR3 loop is CASTSNGEGSYEQYF. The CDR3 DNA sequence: TGTGCCAGTACCTCTAATGGGGAGGGGTCCTACGAGCAGTACTTC.

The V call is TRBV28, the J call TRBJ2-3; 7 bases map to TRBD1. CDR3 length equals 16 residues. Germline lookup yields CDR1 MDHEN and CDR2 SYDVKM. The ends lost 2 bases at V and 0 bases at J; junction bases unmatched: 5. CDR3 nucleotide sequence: TGTGCCAGCAGTTTAGCCGGGACAGTTAGCACAGATACGCAGTATTTT. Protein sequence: CASSLAGTVSTDTQYF.

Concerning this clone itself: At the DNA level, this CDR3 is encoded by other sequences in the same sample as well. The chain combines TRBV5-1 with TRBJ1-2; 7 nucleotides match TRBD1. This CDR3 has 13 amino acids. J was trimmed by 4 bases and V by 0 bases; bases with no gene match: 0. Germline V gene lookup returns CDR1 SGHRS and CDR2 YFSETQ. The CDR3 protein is CASSLGTGYGYTF. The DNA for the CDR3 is TGCGCCAGCAGCTTGGGGACAGGCTATGGCTACACCTTC.

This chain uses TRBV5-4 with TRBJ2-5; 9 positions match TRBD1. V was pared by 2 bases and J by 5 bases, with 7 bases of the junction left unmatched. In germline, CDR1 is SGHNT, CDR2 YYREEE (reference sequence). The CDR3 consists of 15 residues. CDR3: CASSLGTGSGETQYF. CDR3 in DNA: TGTGCCAGCAGCTTAGGGACAGGGAGTGGGGAGACCCAGTACTTC. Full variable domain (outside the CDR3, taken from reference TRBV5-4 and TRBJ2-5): ETGVTQSPTHLIKTRGQQVTLRCSSQSGHNTVSWYQQALGQGPQFIFQYYREEENGRGNFPPRFSGLQFPNYSSELNVNALELDDSALYLCASSLGTGSGETQYFGPGTRLLVL.

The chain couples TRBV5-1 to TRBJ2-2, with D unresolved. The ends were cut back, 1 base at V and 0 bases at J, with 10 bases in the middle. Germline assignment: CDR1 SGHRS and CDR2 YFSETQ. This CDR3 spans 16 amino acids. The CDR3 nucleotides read TGCGCCAGCAGCTTGTCAGCAGGAGCGAACACCGGGGAGCTGTTTTTT. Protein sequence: CASSLSAGANTGELFF.

The CDR3 protein is CASSQAPLKETQYF. CDR3 sequence (DNA): TGTGCCAGCAGCCAAGCCCCCCTCAAAGAGACCCAGTACTTC. The V call is TRBV14, the J call TRBJ2-5; D gene uncertain. The length of the CDR3 is 14 residues. The germline V and J ends were trimmed by 1 base and 3 bases, with 9 bases remaining between them. Germline V gene data show CDR1 as SGHDN and CDR2 as FVKESK.

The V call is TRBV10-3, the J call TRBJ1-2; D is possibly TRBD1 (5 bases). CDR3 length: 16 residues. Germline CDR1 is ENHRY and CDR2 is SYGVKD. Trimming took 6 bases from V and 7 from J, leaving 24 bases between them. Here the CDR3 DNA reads TGTGCCATCAGGAAAGAGCCGGGACCGAGGACGGGTGGCTACACCTTC. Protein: CAIRKEPGPRTGGYTF.

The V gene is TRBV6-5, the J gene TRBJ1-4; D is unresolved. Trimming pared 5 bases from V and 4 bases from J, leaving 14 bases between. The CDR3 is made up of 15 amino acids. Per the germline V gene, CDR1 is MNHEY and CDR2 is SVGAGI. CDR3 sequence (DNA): TGTGCCAGCAGTCCTCGAGGGCTCATTAATGAAAAACTGTTTTTT. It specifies CASSPRGLINEKLFF.

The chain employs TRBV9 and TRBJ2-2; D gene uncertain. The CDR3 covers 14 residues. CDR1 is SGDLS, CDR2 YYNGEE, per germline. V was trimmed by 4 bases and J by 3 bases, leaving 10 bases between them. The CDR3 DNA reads TGTGCCAGCAGCCTAAGGGCGTACACCGGGGAGCTGTTTTTT. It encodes CASSLRAYTGELFF.

The CDR3 spells CASSPGQGQAETQYF. CDR3 in DNA: TGTGCCAGCAGCCCGGGACAGGGGCAGGCAGAGACCCAGTACTTC. The chain carries TRBV2 and TRBJ2-5; 10 nucleotides align to TRBD1. Germline CDR1 and CDR2: SNHLY and FYNNEI. J gave up 4 bases and V 6 bases, and 8 bases lay outside the gene matches. This CDR3 is 15 amino acids long. Variable domain in full (rest from reference TRBV2 and TRBJ2-5): EPEVTQTPSHQVTQMGQEVILRCVPISNHLYFYWYRQILGQKVEFLVSFYNNEISEKSEIFDDQFSVERPDGSNFTLKIRSTKLEDSAMYFCASSPGQGQAETQYFGPGTRLLVL.

As DNA, the CDR3 is TGTGCCAGCAGCTTTTACCAGACTAATTCACCCCTCCACTTT. Protein: CASSFYQTNSPLHF. V usage is TRBV5-4 and J usage is TRBJ1-6; no clear D gene. V shed 2 bases and J shed 6 bases, with 9 bases lying between them. Germline V lookup: CDR1 SGHNT, CDR2 YYREEE (reference sequence). The CDR3 is 14 residues long. Full variable domain (rest looked up from reference TRBV5-4 and TRBJ1-6): ETGVTQSPTHLIKTRGQQVTLRCSSQSGHNTVSWYQQALGQGPQFIFQYYREEENGRGNFPPRFSGLQFPNYSSELNVNALELDDSALYLCASSFYQTNSPLHFGNGTRLTVT.

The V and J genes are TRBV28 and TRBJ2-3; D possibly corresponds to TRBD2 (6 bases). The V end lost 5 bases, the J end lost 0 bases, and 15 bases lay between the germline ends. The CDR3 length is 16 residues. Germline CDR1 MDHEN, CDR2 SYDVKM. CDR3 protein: CASSRHLASSTDTQYF. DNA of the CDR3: TGTGCCAGCAGTCGACACCTAGCGTCTAGCACAGATACGCAGTATTTT. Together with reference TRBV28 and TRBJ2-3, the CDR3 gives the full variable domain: DVKVTQSSRYLVKRTGEKVFLECVQDMDHENMFWYRQDPGLGLRLIYFSYDVKMKEKGDIPEGYSVSREKKERFSLILESASTNQTSMYLCASSRHLASSTDTQYFGPGTRLTVL.

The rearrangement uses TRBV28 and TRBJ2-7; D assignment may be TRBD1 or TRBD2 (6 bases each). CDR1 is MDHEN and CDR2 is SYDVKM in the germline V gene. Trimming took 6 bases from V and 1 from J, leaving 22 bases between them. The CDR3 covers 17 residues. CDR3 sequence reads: CASSPSGGRSRSYEQYF. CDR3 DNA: TGTGCCAGCAGCCCGAGTGGGGGGCGAAGTCGATCCTACGAGCAGTACTTC.

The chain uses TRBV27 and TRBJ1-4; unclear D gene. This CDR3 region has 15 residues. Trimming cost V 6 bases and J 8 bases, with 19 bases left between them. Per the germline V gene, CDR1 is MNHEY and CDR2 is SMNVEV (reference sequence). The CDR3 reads CASRNLALKEEKLFF. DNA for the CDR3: TGTGCCAGCAGGAACCTAGCACTTAAGGAGGAAAAACTGTTTTTT.

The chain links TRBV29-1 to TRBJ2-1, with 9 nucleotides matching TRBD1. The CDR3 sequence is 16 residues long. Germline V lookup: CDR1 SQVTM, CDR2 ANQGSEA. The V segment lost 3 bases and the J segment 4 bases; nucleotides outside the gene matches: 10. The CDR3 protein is CSVEGVRDRDYNEQFF. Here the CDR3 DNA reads TGCAGCGTTGAGGGGGTCCGGGACAGGGATTACAATGAGCAGTTCTTC.

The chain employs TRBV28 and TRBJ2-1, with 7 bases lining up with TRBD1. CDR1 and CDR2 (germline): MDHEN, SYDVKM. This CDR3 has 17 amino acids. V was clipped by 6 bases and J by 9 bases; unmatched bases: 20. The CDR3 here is CASSQIRPGTAKGEQFF. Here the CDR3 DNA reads TGTGCCAGCAGCCAAATTCGTCCCGGGACAGCGAAGGGTGAGCAGTTCTTC. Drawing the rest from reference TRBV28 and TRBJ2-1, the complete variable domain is DVKVTQSSRYLVKRTGEKVFLECVQDMDHENMFWYRQDPGLGLRLIYFSYDVKMKEKGDIPEGYSVSREKKERFSLILESASTNQTSMYLCASSQIRPGTAKGEQFFGPGTRLTVL.

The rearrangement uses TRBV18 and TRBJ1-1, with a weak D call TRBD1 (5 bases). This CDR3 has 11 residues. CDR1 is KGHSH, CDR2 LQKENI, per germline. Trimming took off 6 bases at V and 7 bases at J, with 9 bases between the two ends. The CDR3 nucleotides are TGTGCCAGCTCGGAGGGGTTTGAAGCTTTCTTT. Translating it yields CASSEGFEAFF. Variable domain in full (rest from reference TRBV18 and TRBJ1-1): NAGVMQNPRHLVRRRGQEARLRCSPMKGHSHVYWYRQLPEEGLKFMVYLQKENIIDESGMPKERFSAEFPKEGPSILRIQQVVRGDSAAYFCASSEGFEAFFGQGTRLTVV.

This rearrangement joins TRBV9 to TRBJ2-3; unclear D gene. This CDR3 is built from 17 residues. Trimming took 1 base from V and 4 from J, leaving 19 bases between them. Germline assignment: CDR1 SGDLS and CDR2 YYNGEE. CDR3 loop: CASSVRPYGLRADTQYF. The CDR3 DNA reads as TGTGCCAGCAGCGTAAGACCGTATGGGCTTAGAGCAGATACGCAGTATTTT. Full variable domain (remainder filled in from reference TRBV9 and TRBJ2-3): DSGVTQTPKHLITATGQRVTLRCSPRSGDLSVYWYQQSLDQGLQFLIQYYNGEERAKGNILERFSAQQFPDLHSELNLSSLELGDSALYFCASSVRPYGLRADTQYFGPGTRLTVL.